These 32 T cell receptor beta chains came from one sample sequenced in a study of blood T cell repertoires in COVID-19 (dated by TCRdb to the early 2020s). Receptors were amplified or captured by the immunoSEQ multiplex PCR assay. This is the immuneACCESS table as TCRdb keeps it, with only in-frame sequences that have V and J called. A part of the clones is gone; compared with another copy, unresolved V genes explain less than half, and the rest is unexplained. For this sample there are about 210,000 clones; 80% to 85% appear just once. The ten largest clones add up to approximately 5.2% of the sample. The sample consisted of peripheral blood. The source of these receptors is a woman aged 70-85 years with COVID-19, enrolled during active disease.

The CDR3 loop reads CASRRVHEQFF. The CDR3 DNA sequence: TGTGCCAGCAGGCGAGTCCATGAGCAGTTCTTC. The J gene is TRBJ2-1, the V gene TRBV28, with D hard to call. The CDR3 runs to 11 residues. Per the germline V gene, CDR1 is MDHEN and CDR2 is SYDVKM. Trimming took off 6 bases at V and 8 bases at J, with 8 bases between the two ends. The full variable domain, in which reference TRBV28 and TRBJ2-1 provide the parts outside the CDR3, is DVKVTQSSRYLVKRTGEKVFLECVQDMDHENMFWYRQDPGLGLRLIYFSYDVKMKEKGDIPEGYSVSREKKERFSLILESASTNQTSMYLCASRRVHEQFFGPGTRLTVL.

This clone was detected only once. Written as DNA, the CDR3 is TGTGCCACCAACGGGGGGAAGTCCGCTATGAACACTGAAGCTTTCTTT. This codes for CATNGGKSAMNTEAFF. V is TRBV15 and J is TRBJ1-1, with D maybe TRBD1 (5 bases). The CDR3 is 16 residues long. Between the trimmed V and J ends, which lost 7 bases and 0 bases, there was a span of 18 bases. From germline, CDR1 is LNHNV and CDR2 YYDKDF (reference sequence).

The CDR3 DNA reads TGCGCCAGCAGCCCCGAGAGGAACTCTGGGGCCAACGTCCTGACTTTC. Protein: CASSPERNSGANVLTF. This chain joins TRBV5-1 and TRBJ2-6, with unresolved D. V was trimmed by 4 bases and J by 0 bases, leaving 11 bases between them. CDR3 length equals 16 residues. CDR1 and CDR2 from the germline V gene are SGHRS and YFSETQ.

The chain is built from TRBV28 and TRBJ1-1; TRBD1 might be the D (5 bases). The CDR3 contains 14 residues. V lost 5 bases and J 3 bases, leaving 13 bases between the germline ends. The germline V gene has CDR1 MDHEN and CDR2 SYDVKM. The CDR3: CASSIPRVYTEAFF. The CDR3, as DNA: TGTGCCAGCAGTATCCCCAGGGTATACACTGAAGCTTTCTTT.

The V and J genes are TRBV30 and TRBJ1-2, with D uncertain. The germline gives CDR1 GTSNPN, CDR2 SVGIG (reference sequence). CDR3 size: 14 residues. V lost 1 base to trimming and J lost 4 bases, with 13 bases between them. CDR3 sequence: CAWSGGPRSYGYTF. CDR3 sequence (DNA): TGTGCCTGGAGTGGAGGGCCCCGATCCTATGGCTACACCTTC. The full variable domain, its missing parts supplied by reference TRBV30 and TRBJ1-2, is SQTIHQWPATLVQPVGSPLSLECTVEGTSNPNLYWYRQAAGRGLQLLFYSVGIGQISSEVPQNLSASRPQDRQFILSSKKLLLSDSGFYLCAWSGGPRSYGYTFGSGTRLTVV.

The chain links TRBV6-5 to TRBJ2-4; 7 positions agree with TRBD2. CDR1 and CDR2 (germline): MNHEY, SVGAGI. V lost 0 bases to trimming and J lost 7 bases; unmatched junction nucleotides: 6. There are 15 residues in the CDR3. CDR3 nucleotide sequence: TGTGCCAGCAGTTACTCGGGGGGGAACAGGAACATTCAGTACTTC. This codes for CASSYSGGNRNIQYF.

J is TRBJ2-7 and V is TRBV2; TRBD2 agrees at 12 bases. V lost 8 bases to trimming and J lost 5 bases; unmatched junction nucleotides: 7. Germline lookup yields CDR1 SNHLY and CDR2 FYNNEI. This CDR3 region has 14 residues. The DNA of the CDR3 is TGTGCCAGCTGTTGGACTAGCGGGGAAGACGAGCAGTACTTC. Amino acid sequence: CASCWTSGEDEQYF.

J is TRBJ2-2 and V is TRBV24-1; possibly TRBD1 for D (6 bases). Trimming removed 4 bases at V and 2 bases at J, with 10 bases between. Germline V lookup: CDR1 KGHDR, CDR2 SFDVKD. This CDR3 spans 15 amino acids. The CDR3 here is CATSESGANTGELFF. The CDR3 DNA reads TGTGCCACCAGTGAGTCAGGGGCTAACACCGGGGAGCTGTTTTTT.

The chain combines TRBV5-6 with TRBJ1-1, with TRBD1 identical over 7 bases. V lost 0 bases, J lost 4 bases, and 9 bases stayed unmatched. The CDR3 totals 16 residues. Germline V gene sequence: CDR1 SGHDT, CDR2 YYEEEE. CDR3 loop: CASSLGRGSGGTEAFF. The CDR3 bases are TGTGCCAGCAGCTTGGGACGGGGCTCAGGGGGCACTGAAGCTTTCTTT.

J is TRBJ2-7 and V is TRBV7-2, with D perhaps matching TRBD2 (6 bases). V was cut by 5 bases and J by 1 base, with 15 bases left in between. The germline gives CDR1 SGHTA, CDR2 FQGNSA. This CDR3 region has 15 residues. CDR3 region: CASSLRVSGSYEQYF. The CDR3 DNA sequence: TGTGCCAGCAGCCTGCGGGTTAGCGGTTCCTACGAGCAGTACTTC.

This sequence joins TRBV28 and TRBJ1-2; possibly TRBD1 for D (6 bases). The CDR3 extends over 14 amino acids. The V and J ends lost 4 bases and 2 bases respectively, with 11 bases between them. Germline CDR1 reads MDHEN; CDR2 reads SYDVKM. This CDR3 is CASSSPGTNYGYTF. The CDR3, as DNA: TGTGCCAGCAGTTCCCCCGGGACAAACTATGGCTACACCTTC.

The chain uses TRBV2 and TRBJ2-4; TRBD2 aligns across 10 bases. CDR1 and CDR2 from the germline V gene are SNHLY and FYNNEI. J gave up 7 bases and V 6 bases, and 9 bases lay outside the gene matches. The CDR3 spans 15 residues. The DNA of the CDR3 is TGTGCCAGCAGCCCACTACAGCGGGGGGGGAACATTCAGTACTTC. Translation: CASSPLQRGGNIQYF.

The V gene is TRBV3-1 (or the pseudogene TRBV3-2), the J gene TRBJ2-1; a possible D gene is TRBD1 (6 bases). Trimming took 4 bases from V and 1 from J, leaving 8 bases between them. Germline V CDR1 and CDR2: LGHDT, YNNKEL (reference sequence). This CDR3 is 14 amino acids long. The DNA of the CDR3 is TGTGCCAGCAGCCGAAGGGGGTCCTACAATGAGCAGTTCTTC. Protein sequence: CASSRRGSYNEQFF.

The gene calls are TRBV7-6 and TRBJ2-3; the D gene is possibly TRBD2 (6 bases). Germline V lookup: CDR1 SGHVS, CDR2 FNYEAQ. Trimming shortened V by 3 bases and J by 2 bases, and 12 bases separated the two germline ends. The CDR3 covers 15 residues. CDR3: CASSFSGANTDTQYF. CDR3 coding DNA: TGTGCCAGCAGCTTCTCGGGAGCGAACACAGATACGCAGTATTTT. The full variable domain, with the rest looked up from reference TRBV7-6 and TRBJ2-3, is GAGVSQSPRYKVTKRGQDVALRCDPISGHVSLYWYRQALGQGPEFLTYFNYEAQQDKSGLPNDRFSAERPEGSISTLTIQRTEQRDSAMYRCASSFSGANTDTQYFGPGTRLTVL.

The V gene is TRBV15, the J gene TRBJ2-1, with a tentative D call TRBD1 (6 bases). Germline V gene lookup returns CDR1 LNHNV and CDR2 YYDKDF (reference sequence). This CDR3 comprises 16 residues. The ends were cut back, 1 base at V and 2 bases at J, with 12 bases in the middle. CDR3 bases: TGTGCCACCAGCAGAGGAGTCAGGGACACCTACAATGAGCAGTTCTTC. It specifies CATSRGVRDTYNEQFF. Full variable domain (outside the CDR3, taken from reference TRBV15 and TRBJ2-1): DAMVIQNPRYQVTQFGKPVTLSCSQTLNHNVMYWYQQKSSQAPKLLFHYYDKDFNNEADTPDNFQSRRPNTSFCFLDIRSPGLGDTAMYLCATSRGVRDTYNEQFFGPGTRLTVL.

V is TRBV6-5 and J is TRBJ2-1, with TRBD2 matching over 14 bases. Trimming took 7 bases from V and 7 from J; bases not matched to a gene: 3. The CDR3 length is 14 residues. Germline CDR1 MNHEY, CDR2 SVGAGI. CDR3 DNA sequence: TGTGCCAGCACCAGGACTAGCGGGAGGAATGAGCAGTTCTTC. It yields the protein CASTRTSGRNEQFF.

The rearrangement links TRBV12-3 or TRBV12-4 to TRBJ2-1; no definite D call. The length of the CDR3 is 13 residues. Trimming removed 2 bases from V and 5 bases from J, with 7 bases in between. This CDR3 reads CASSLITDNEQFF. DNA of the CDR3: TGTGCCAGCAGTTTAATTACGGACAATGAGCAGTTCTTC.

V is TRBV19 and J is TRBJ1-5, with a tentative D call TRBD1 (6 bases). The CDR3 sequence is 16 residues long. V lost 5 bases and J 2 bases, leaving 16 bases between the germline ends. CDR1 LNHDA and CDR2 SQIVND come from the germline V gene (reference sequence). The CDR3 here is CASSFNRDGGNQPQHF. The CDR3 DNA reads TGTGCCAGTAGTTTCAACAGGGATGGTGGCAATCAGCCCCAGCATTTT.

The chain combines TRBV27 with TRBJ1-1; 10 nucleotides match TRBD1. The CDR3 has 12 amino acids. Germline V CDR1 and CDR2: MNHEY, SMNVEV (reference sequence). V lost 8 bases to trimming and J lost 10 bases; unmatched junction nucleotides: 7. The CDR3 DNA follows: TGTGCCAGCTCGGACAGGGGGATGCCAGCTTTCTTT. Protein product: CASSDRGMPAFF.

CDR3 nucleotide sequence: TGTGCCAGCAGTTCCCGGGATGGCTACACCTTC. Protein product: CASSSRDGYTF. The genes are TRBV12-3 or TRBV12-4 and TRBJ1-2, with D unclear. V dropped 4 bases and J dropped 6 bases, with 6 bases sitting between them. CDR3 length: 11 residues.

The V call is TRBV28, the J call TRBJ1-2; D might be TRBD1 (6 bases). Germline CDR1 and CDR2: MDHEN and SYDVKM. The length of the CDR3 is 11 residues. With 11 bases removed from V and 8 bases from J, the gap between germline ends came to 15 bases. CDR3 sequence reads: CAGSDTGGYTF. CDR3 DNA: TGTGCCGGCTCCGACACAGGGGGCTACACCTTC.

In this sample, this clone turned up a few times. The V and J genes are TRBV9 and TRBJ2-3, with a weak D call TRBD2 (5 bases). The V end was cut by 4 bases, the J end by 2 bases, with 14 bases between. Germline V gene lookup returns CDR1 SGDLS and CDR2 YYNGEE. The CDR3 has 15 amino acids. The CDR3 region is CASSLSGGLTDTQYF. The CDR3, as DNA: TGTGCCAGCAGCCTGAGCGGCGGACTCACAGATACGCAGTATTTT.

The chain recombines TRBV6-6 with TRBJ1-5; D unclear. The CDR3 totals 13 residues. Trimming took 6 bases from V and 6 from J, leaving 12 bases between them. Germline assignment: CDR1 MNHNY and CDR2 SVGAGI (reference sequence). The CDR3 here is CASRTSEAQPQHF. For the CDR3, the DNA is TGTGCCAGCAGGACTTCGGAGGCTCAGCCCCAGCATTTT.

The chain uses TRBV19 and TRBJ1-1; D is undetermined. Germline values: CDR1 LNHDA, CDR2 SQIVND (reference sequence). V lost 0 bases to trimming and J lost 1 base, with 12 bases between them. The CDR3 sequence is 16 residues long. DNA of the CDR3: TGTGCCAGTAGTATAGAAGGAGCAGCGCGGAACACTGAAGCTTTCTTT. Translation gives CASSIEGAARNTEAFF.

The chain couples TRBV6-2 or TRBV6-3 to TRBJ2-7; TRBD2 matches at 10 bases. V trimming: 0 bases; J trimming: 6 bases; junction bases outside the gene matches: 5. Germline V gives CDR1 MNHEY, CDR2 SVGEGT. There are 15 residues in the CDR3. CDR3: CASSYSSSGSPEQYF. For the CDR3, the DNA is TGTGCCAGCAGTTACTCGTCTAGCGGGAGCCCCGAGCAGTACTTC.

This chain links TRBV18 with TRBJ1-2, with D maybe TRBD1 (5 bases). With 6 bases removed from V and 8 bases from J, the gap between germline ends came to 16 bases. The germline V gene encodes CDR1 KGHSH and CDR2 LQKENI. The CDR3 is 13 amino acids. CDR3 loop: CASSPQGAGGYTF. CDR3 DNA: TGTGCCAGCTCCCCCCAAGGGGCGGGAGGCTACACCTTC.

The rearrangement uses TRBV27 and TRBJ1-1; no clear D gene. The CDR3 is made up of 12 amino acids. The germline V gene has CDR1 MNHEY and CDR2 SMNVEV (reference sequence). V lost 4 bases to trimming and J lost 1 base, with 4 bases between them. The CDR3 loop reads CASSSRNTEAFF. In nucleotides, the CDR3 is TGTGCCAGCAGTTCGAGGAACACTGAAGCTTTCTTT.

This rearrangement joins TRBV2 to TRBJ2-5; D uncertain. The CDR3 extends over 13 amino acids. CDR1 SNHLY and CDR2 FYNNEI come from the germline V gene. V was clipped by 3 bases and J by 9 bases, with 14 bases between them. CDR3 sequence reads: CASSETLGWAQYF. CDR3 DNA: TGTGCCAGCAGTGAGACATTAGGATGGGCCCAGTACTTC.

The CDR3 loop is CASSREGPRKQYF. The CDR3 region has the DNA TGTGCCAGCAGCCGGGAGGGACCCCGAAAGCAGTACTTC. V usage is TRBV5-6 and J usage is TRBJ2-7, with TRBD2 matching over 8 bases. Germline CDR1 and CDR2: SGHDT and YYEEEE. CDR3 length: 13 residues. The junction had 8 bases not matched to a gene; V was cut back by 4 bases and J by 8 bases.

This chain links TRBV30 with TRBJ1-1; the D is unclear. Germline CDR1 and CDR2: GTSNPN and SVGIG (reference sequence). This CDR3 has 14 residues. V lost 0 bases, J lost 1 base, and 9 bases lay in between. CDR3 in DNA: TGTGCCTGGAGTGTAACTAGGAGGAACACTGAAGCTTTCTTT. Translated: CAWSVTRRNTEAFF. Using reference TRBV30 and TRBJ1-1 for the parts outside the CDR3, the full variable domain is SQTIHQWPATLVQPVGSPLSLECTVEGTSNPNLYWYRQAAGRGLQLLFYSVGIGQISSEVPQNLSASRPQDRQFILSSKKLLLSDSGFYLCAWSVTRRNTEAFFGQGTRLTVV.

This chain connects TRBV15 to TRBJ1-5; D gene uncertain. Germline CDR1 reads LNHNV; CDR2 reads YYDKDF (reference sequence). The CDR3 is 15 amino acids. V lost 1 base to trimming and J lost 1 base, with 8 bases between them. CDR3 DNA: TGTGCCACCAGCAGAGGTTCGGGAAGCAATCAGCCCCAGCATTTT. It yields the protein CATSRGSGSNQPQHF.

The chain joins TRBV7-9 to TRBJ2-2, with D possibly being TRBD2 (6 bases). V was trimmed by 8 bases and J by 7 bases, leaving 17 bases between them. CDR3 size: 14 residues. CDR1 and CDR2 from the germline V gene are SEHNR and FQNEAQ (reference sequence). DNA for the CDR3: TGTGCCAGCCTCAATTGGGGGGAAGGCGGGGAGCTGTTTTTT. Its translation is CASLNWGEGGELFF.